This TCR beta chain was recovered during a study of cytomegalovirus exposure and HLA in healthy donors. Study-wide results and limits: Common viral pathogens seemed, in a later analysis, to connect with several of the most significant clusters. A later analysis showed TCR association rates differing by HLA locus, peaking at DRB1 and lowest at HLA-C.

In the case of this clone: Its matching antigen is unknown.

V shed 3 bases and J 5 bases; nucleotides not matched to a gene: 5. Germline loops: CDR1 MNHNS, CDR2 SASEGT. This CDR3 has 16 amino acids. The PCR employed 60 Vbeta primers together with 13 Jbeta primers. Method: immunoSEQ multiplex PCR; TCRdb's copy keeps in-frame clones and lacks some. The sample has 150,000 or so clones, around 84% seen once; the top ten hold under 4%. The rearrangement uses TRBV6-1 and TRBJ2-5; 14 nucleotides align to TRBD2. The material sequenced was PBMCs. The sequence came from a woman aged 40 to 50 in good health and CMV-seronegative. The CDR3: CASSERLAGGPETQYF. The CDR3 DNA is TGTGCCAGCAGTGAGAGACTAGCGGGGGGGCCGGAGACCCAGTACTTC.